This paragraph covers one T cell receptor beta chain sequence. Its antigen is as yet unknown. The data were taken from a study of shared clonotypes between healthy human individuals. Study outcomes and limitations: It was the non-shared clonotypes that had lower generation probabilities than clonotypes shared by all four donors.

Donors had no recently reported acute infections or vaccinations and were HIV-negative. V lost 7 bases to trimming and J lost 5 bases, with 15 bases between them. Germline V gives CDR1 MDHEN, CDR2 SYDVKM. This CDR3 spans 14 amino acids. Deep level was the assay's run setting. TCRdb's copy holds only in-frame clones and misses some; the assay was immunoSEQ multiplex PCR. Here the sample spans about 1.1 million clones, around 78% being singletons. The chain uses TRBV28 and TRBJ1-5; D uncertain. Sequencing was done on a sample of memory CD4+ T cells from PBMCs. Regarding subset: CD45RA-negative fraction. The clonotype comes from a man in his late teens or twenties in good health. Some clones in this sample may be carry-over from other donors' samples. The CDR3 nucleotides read TGTGCCAGCAAGCCAGGCCGCGGGTATCAGCCCCAGCATTTT. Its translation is CASKPGRGYQPQHF.